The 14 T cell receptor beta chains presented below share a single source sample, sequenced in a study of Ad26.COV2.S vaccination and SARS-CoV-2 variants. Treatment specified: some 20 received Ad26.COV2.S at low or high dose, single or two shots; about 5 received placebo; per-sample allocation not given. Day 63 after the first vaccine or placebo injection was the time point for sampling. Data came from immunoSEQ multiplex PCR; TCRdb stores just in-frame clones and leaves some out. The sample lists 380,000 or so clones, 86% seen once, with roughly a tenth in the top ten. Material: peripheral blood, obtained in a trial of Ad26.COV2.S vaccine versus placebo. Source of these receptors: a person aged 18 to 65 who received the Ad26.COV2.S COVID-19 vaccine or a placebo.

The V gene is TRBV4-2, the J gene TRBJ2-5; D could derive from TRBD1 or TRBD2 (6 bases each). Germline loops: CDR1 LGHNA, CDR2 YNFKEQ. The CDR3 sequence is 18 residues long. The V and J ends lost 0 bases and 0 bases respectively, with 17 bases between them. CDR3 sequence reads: CASSQDMGGVGYQETQYF. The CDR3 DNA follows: TGTGCCAGCAGCCAAGATATGGGGGGCGTGGGGTACCAAGAGACCCAGTACTTC.

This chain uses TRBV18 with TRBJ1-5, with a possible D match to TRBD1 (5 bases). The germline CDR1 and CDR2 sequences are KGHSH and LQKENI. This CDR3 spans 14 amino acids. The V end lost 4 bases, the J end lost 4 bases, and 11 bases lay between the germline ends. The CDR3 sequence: CASSLGAFNQPQHF. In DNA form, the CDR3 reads TGTGCCAGCTCACTAGGGGCCTTTAATCAGCCCCAGCATTTT.

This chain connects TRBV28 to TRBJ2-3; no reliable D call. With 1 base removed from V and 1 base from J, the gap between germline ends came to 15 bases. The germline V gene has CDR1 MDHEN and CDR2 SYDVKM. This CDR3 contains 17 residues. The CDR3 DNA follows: TGTGCCAGCAGTTTATCGGGTGGGGTTGGGGGCACAGATACGCAGTATTTT. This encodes CASSLSGGVGGTDTQYF.

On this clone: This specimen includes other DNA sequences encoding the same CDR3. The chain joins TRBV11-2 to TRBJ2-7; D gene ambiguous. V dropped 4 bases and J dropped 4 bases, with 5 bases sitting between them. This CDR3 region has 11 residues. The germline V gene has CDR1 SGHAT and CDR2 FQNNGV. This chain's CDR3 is CASSSYYEQYF. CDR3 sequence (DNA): TGTGCCAGCAGCTCTTATTACGAGCAGTACTTC.

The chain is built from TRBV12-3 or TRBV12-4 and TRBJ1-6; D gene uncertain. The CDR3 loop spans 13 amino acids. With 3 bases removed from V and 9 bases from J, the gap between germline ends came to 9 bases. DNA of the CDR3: TGTGCCAGCAGTTTTAGTTCGGGTTCACCCCTCCACTTT. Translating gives CASSFSSGSPLHF.

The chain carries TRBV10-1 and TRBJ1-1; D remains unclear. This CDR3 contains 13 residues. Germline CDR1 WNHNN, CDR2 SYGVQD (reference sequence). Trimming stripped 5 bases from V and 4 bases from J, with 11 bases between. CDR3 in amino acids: CASSRLGPTEAFF. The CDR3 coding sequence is TGCGCCAGCAGTCGACTAGGCCCCACTGAAGCTTTCTTT.

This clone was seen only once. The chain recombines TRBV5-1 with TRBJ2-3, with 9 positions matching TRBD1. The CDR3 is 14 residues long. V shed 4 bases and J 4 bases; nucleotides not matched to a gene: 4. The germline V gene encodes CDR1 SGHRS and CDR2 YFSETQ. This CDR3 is CASSAQGAADTQYF. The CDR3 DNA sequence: TGCGCCAGCAGCGCACAGGGGGCCGCAGATACGCAGTATTTT. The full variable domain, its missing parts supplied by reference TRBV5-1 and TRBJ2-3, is KAGVTQTPRYLIKTRGQQVTLSCSPISGHRSVSWYQQTPGQGLQFLFEYFSETQRNKGNFPGRFSGRQFSNSRSEMNVSTLELGDSALYLCASSAQGAADTQYFGPGTRLTVL.

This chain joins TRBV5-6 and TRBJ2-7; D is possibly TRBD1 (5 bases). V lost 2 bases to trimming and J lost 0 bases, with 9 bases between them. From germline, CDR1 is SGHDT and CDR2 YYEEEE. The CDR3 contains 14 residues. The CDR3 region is CASSFITGSYEQYF. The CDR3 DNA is TGTGCCAGCAGCTTTATCACAGGCTCCTACGAGCAGTACTTC.

The CDR3 DNA is TGTGCCAGCTCTTTAGGGACAGAGAATTCACCCCTCCACTTT. It yields the protein CASSLGTENSPLHF. The rearrangement uses TRBV18 and TRBJ1-6, with 7 bases that match TRBD1. The V segment lost 6 bases and the J segment 7 bases; nucleotides outside the gene matches: 6. Germline CDR1 is KGHSH and CDR2 is LQKENI. This CDR3 is 14 amino acids long.

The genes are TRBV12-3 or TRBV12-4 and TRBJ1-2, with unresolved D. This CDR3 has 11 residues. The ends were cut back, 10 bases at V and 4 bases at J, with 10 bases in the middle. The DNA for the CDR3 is TGTGCCACCACCGACCCCTATGGCTACACCTTC. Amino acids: CATTDPYGYTF.

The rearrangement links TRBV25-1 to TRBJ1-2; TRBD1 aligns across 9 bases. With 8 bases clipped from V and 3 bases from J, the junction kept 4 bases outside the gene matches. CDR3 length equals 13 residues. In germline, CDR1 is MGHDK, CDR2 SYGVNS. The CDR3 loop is CASARDRDYGYTF. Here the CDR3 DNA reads TGTGCCAGCGCCCGGGACAGGGACTATGGCTACACCTTC.

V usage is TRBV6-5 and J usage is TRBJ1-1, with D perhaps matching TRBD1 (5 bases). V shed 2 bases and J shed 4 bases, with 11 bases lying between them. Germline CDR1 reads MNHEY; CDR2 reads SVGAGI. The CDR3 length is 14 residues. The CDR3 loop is CASSYLSRVTEAFF. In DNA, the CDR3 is TGTGCCAGCAGTTACCTCTCCAGGGTCACTGAAGCTTTCTTT.

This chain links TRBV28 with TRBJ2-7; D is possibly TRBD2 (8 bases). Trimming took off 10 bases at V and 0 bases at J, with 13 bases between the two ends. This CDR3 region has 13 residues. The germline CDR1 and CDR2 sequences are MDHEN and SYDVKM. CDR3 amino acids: CATGRDSSYEQYF. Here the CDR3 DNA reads TGTGCCACCGGGAGGGACAGCTCCTACGAGCAGTACTTC.

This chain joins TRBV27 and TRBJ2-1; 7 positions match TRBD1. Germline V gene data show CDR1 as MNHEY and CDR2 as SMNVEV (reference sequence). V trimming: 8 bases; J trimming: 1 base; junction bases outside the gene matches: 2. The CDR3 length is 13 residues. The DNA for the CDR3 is TGTGCCAGCGGGACAGTATCCTACAATGAGCAGTTCTTC. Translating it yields CASGTVSYNEQFF.